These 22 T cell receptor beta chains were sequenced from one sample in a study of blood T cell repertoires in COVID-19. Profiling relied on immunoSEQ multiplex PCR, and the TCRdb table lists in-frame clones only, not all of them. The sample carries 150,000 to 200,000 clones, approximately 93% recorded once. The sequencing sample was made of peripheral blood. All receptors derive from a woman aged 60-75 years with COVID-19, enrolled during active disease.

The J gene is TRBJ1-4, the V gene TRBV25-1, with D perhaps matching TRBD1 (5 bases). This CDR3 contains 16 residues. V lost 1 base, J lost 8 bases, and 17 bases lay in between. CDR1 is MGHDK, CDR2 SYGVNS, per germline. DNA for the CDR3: TGTGCCAGCAGTGAATCGGGGGTTGGGGCCACCGAAAAACTGTTTTTT. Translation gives CASSESGVGATEKLFF.

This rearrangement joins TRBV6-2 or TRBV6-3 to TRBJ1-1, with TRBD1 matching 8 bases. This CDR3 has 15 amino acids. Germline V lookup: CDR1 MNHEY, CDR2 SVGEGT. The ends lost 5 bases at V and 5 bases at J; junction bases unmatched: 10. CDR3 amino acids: CASSGPQGGRTEAFF. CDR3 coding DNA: TGTGCCAGCAGTGGGCCACAGGGGGGCAGGACTGAAGCTTTCTTT.

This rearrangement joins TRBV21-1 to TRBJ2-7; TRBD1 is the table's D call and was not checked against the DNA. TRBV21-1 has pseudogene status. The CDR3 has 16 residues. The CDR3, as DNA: TGTGCCAGCAGCACCTGGCGACAGGGGCCTAGGTGCGAGCAGTACTTC. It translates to CASSTWRQGPRCEQYF.

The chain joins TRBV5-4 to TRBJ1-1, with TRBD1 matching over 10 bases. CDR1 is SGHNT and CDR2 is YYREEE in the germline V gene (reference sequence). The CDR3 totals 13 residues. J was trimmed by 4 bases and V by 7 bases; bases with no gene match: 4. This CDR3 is CASQGTGVTEAFF. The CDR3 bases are TGTGCCAGCCAGGGGACAGGGGTCACTGAAGCTTTCTTT.

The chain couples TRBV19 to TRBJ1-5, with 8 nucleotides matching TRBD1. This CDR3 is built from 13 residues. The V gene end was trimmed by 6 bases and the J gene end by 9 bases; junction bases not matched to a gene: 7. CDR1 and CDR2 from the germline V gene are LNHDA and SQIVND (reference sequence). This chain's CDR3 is CASSGQGGLPQHF. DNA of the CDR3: TGTGCCAGTAGCGGACAGGGCGGTTTGCCCCAGCATTTT. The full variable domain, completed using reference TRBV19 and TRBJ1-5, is DGGITQSPKYLFRKEGQNVTLSCEQNLNHDAMYWYRQDPGQGLRLIYYSQIVNDFQKGDIAEGYSVSREKKESFPLTVTSAQKNPTAFYLCASSGQGGLPQHFGDGTRLSIL.

The CDR3: CASSQTANTEAFF. The CDR3 nucleotides are TGCGCCAGCAGCCAAACAGCAAACACTGAAGCTTTCTTT. V and J are TRBV4-3 and TRBJ1-1, with no clear D. The germline gives CDR1 LGHNA, CDR2 YSLEER. The CDR3 runs 13 residues. V lost 2 bases, J lost 2 bases, and 6 bases lay in between.

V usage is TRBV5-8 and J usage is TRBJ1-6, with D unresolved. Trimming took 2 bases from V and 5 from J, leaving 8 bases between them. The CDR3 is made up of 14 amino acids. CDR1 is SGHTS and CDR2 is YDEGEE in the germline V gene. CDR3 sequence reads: CASSFRRDNSPLHF. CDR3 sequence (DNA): TGTGCCAGCAGCTTTAGACGGGATAATTCACCCCTCCACTTT.

The CDR3 sequence: CASSDTRTGRKETQYF. For the CDR3, the DNA is TGTGCCAGCAGTGATACCCGGACAGGACGGAAAGAGACCCAGTACTTC. V is TRBV6-1 and J is TRBJ2-5; TRBD1 agrees at 7 bases. Germline lookup yields CDR1 MNHNS and CDR2 SASEGT. CDR3 length: 16 residues. Trimming removed 3 bases from V and 3 bases from J; junction bases left unmatched: 10.

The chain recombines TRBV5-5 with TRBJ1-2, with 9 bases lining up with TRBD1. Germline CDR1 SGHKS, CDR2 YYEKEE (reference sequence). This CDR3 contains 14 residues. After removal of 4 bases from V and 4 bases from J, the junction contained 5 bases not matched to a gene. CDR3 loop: CASSNLQGAYGYTF. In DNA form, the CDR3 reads TGTGCCAGCAGCAACCTACAGGGGGCCTATGGCTACACCTTC.

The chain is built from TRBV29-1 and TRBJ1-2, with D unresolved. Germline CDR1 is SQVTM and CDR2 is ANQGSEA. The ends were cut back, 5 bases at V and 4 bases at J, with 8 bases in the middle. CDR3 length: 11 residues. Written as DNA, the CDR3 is TGCAGCGTTTTAAGCGGCTATGGCTACACCTTC. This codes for CSVLSGYGYTF. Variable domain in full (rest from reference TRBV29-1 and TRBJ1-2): SAVISQKPSRDICQRGTSLTIQCQVDSQVTMMFWYRQQPGQSLTLIATANQGSEATYESGFVIDKFPISRPNLTFSTLTVSNMSPEDSSIYLCSVLSGYGYTFGSGTRLTVV.

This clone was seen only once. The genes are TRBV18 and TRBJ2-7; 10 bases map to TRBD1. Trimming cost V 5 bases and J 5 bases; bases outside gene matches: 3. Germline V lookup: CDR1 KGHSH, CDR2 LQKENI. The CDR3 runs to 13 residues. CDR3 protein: CASSRTGGNEQYF. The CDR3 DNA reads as TGTGCCAGCTCAAGGACAGGGGGAAACGAGCAGTACTTC.

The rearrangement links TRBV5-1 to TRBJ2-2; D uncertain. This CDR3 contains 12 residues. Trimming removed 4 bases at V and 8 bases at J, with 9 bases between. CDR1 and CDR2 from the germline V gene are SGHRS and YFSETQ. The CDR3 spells CASSPVAGELFF. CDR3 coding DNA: TGCGCCAGCAGCCCCGTAGCTGGGGAGCTGTTTTTT.

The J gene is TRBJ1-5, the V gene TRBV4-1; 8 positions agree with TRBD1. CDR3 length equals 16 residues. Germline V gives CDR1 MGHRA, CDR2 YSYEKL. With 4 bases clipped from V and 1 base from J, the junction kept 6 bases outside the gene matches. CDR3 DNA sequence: TGCGCCAGCAGCCGAGCGACAGGGGTAAGCAATCAGCCCCAGCATTTT. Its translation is CASSRATGVSNQPQHF.

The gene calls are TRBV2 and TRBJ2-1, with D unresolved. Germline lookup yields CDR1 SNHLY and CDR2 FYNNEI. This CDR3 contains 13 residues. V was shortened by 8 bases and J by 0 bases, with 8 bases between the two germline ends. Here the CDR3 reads CASEDSSYNEQFF. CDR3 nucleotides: TGTGCCAGCGAGGATAGCTCCTACAATGAGCAGTTCTTC.

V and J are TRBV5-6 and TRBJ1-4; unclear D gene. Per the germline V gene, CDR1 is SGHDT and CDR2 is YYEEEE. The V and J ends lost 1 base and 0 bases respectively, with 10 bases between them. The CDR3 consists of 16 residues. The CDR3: CASSLSGRATNEKLFF. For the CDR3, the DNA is TGTGCCAGCAGCTTGTCGGGTAGAGCAACTAATGAAAAACTGTTTTTT.

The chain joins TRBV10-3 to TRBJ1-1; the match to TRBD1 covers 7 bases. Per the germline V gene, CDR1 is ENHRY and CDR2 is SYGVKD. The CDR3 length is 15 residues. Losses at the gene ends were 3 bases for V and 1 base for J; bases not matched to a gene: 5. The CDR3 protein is CAISDYRGPNTEAFF. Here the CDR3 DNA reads TGTGCCATCAGTGACTACAGGGGCCCGAACACTGAAGCTTTCTTT.

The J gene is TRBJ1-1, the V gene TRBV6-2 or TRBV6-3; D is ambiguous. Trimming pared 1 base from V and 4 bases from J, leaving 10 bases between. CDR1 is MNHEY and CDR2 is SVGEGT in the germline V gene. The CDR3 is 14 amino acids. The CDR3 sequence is CASSYWRQTTEAFF. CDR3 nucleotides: TGTGCCAGCAGTTACTGGCGGCAGACCACTGAAGCTTTCTTT.

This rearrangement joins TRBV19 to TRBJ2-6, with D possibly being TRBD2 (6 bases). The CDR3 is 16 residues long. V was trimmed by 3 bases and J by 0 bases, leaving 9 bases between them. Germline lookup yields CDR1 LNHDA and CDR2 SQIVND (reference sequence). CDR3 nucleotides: TGTGCCAGTAGTATCCCGGGACTCTCTGGGGCCAACGTCCTGACTTTC. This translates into CASSIPGLSGANVLTF.

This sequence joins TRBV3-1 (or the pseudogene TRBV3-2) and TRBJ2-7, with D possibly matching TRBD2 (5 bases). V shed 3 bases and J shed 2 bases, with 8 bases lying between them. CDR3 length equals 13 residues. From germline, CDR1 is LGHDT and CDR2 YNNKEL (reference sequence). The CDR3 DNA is TGTGCCAGCAGCCACGCGGGCCCCTACGAGCAGTACTTC. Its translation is CASSHAGPYEQYF.

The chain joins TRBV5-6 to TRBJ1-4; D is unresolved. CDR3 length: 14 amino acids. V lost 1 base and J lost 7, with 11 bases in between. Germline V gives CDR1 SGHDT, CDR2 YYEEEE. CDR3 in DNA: TGTGCCAGCAGCTTGCTTACGGGAGCTGAAAAACTGTTTTTT. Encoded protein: CASSLLTGAEKLFF.

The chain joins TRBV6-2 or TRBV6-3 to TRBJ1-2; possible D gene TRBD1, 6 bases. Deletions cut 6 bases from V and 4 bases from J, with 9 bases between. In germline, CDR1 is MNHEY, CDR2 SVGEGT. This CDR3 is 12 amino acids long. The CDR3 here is CASSGQLYGYTF. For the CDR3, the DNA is TGTGCCAGCAGCGGACAGCTCTATGGCTACACCTTC.

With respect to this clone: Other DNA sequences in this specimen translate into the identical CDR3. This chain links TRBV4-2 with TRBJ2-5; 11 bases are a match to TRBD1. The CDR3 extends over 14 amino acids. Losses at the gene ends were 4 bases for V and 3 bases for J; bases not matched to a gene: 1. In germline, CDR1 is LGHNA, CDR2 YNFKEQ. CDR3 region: CASSPGQGEETQYF. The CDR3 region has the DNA TGTGCCAGCAGCCCGGGACAGGGGGAAGAGACCCAGTACTTC.